Listed here is a single T cell receptor beta chain. The target antigen is unknown. Method: immunoSEQ multiplex PCR; TCRdb's copy keeps in-frame clones and lacks some. This sample yields hundreds of thousands of clones, of which roughly 96% are seen a single time; roughly 0.1% belongs to the top ten. The ends were cut back, 6 bases at V and 4 bases at J, with 9 bases in the middle. The CDR3 runs to 12 residues. Germline V gene lookup returns CDR1 MNHEY and CDR2 SVGAGI. The sample originates from a study of shared clonotypes between healthy human individuals. Study-level background: There were three CD4 naive, three CD4 memory, two CD8 naive and one CD8 memory plates per donor. Overall study findings and caveats: Rarefaction showed that sequencing of sorted subsets was incomplete (despite large depth).

CD8 cells regarded as naive lacked CD45RO, were positively chosen for CCR7, and omitted terminally differentiated effector memory CD45RA+ cells. The rearrangement joins TRBV6-5 to TRBJ2-5, with D perhaps matching TRBD2 (5 bases). This clonotype was obtained from a woman in her twenties or thirties in good health. Source material: naive CD8+ T cells sorted from blood. In DNA form, the CDR3 reads TGTGCCAGCAGGGAACTAGGAGAGACCCAGTACTTC. Protein: CASRELGETQYF.